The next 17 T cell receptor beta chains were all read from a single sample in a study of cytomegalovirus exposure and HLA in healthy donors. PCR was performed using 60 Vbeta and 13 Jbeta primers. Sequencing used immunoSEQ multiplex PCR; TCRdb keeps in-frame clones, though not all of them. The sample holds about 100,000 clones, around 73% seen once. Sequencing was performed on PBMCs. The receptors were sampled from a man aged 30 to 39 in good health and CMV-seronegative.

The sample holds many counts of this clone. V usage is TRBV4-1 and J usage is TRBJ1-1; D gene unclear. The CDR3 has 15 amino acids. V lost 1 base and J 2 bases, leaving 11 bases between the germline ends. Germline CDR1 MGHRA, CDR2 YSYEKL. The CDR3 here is CASSQAVEGNTEAFF. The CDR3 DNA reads TGCGCCAGCAGCCAAGCGGTGGAGGGTAACACTGAAGCTTTCTTT.

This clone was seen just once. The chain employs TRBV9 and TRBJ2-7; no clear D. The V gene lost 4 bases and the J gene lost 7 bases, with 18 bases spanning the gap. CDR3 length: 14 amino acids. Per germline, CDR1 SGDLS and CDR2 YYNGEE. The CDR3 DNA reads TGTGCCAGCAGCCCCCACCGAACCTACGAGGAGCAGTACTTC. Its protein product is CASSPHRTYEEQYF.

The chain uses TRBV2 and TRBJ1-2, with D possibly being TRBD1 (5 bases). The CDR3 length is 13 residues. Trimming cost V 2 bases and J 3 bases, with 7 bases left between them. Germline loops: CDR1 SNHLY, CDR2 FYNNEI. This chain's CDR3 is CASSEQGDYGYTF. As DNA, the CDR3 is TGTGCCAGCAGTGAACAGGGCGACTATGGCTACACCTTC.

For the CDR3, the DNA is TGTGCCAGCAGTGGTGAAACAGGGGGGATTACCTACAATGAGCAGTTCTTC. Translation gives CASSGETGGITYNEQFF. The rearrangement links TRBV25-1 to TRBJ2-1; TRBD1 matches 8 bases. The germline V gene has CDR1 MGHDK and CDR2 SYGVNS. This CDR3 region has 17 residues. V shed 4 bases and J 2 bases; nucleotides not matched to a gene: 10. Full variable domain (missing parts from reference TRBV25-1 and TRBJ2-1): EADIYQTPRYLVIGTGKKITLECSQTMGHDKMYWYQQDPGMELHLIHYSYGVNSTEKGDLSSESTVSRIRTEHFPLTLESARPSHTSQYLCASSGETGGITYNEQFFGPGTRLTVL.

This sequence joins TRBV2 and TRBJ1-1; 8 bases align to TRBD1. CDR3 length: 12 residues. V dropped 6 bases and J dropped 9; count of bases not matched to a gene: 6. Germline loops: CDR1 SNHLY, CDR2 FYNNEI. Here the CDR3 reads CASSPGQGKAFF. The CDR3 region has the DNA TGTGCCAGCAGCCCCGGACAGGGAAAAGCTTTCTTT.

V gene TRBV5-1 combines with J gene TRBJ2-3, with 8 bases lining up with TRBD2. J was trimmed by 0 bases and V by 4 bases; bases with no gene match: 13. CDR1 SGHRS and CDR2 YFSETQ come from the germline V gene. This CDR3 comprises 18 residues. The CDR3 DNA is TGCGCCAGCAGCCCGGTCCCCAAATCTAGCGGGAGCACAGATACGCAGTATTTT. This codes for CASSPVPKSSGSTDTQYF.

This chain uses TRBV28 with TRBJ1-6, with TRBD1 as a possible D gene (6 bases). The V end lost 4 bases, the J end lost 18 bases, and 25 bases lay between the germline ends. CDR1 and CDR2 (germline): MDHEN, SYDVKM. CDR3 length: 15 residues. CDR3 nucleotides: TGTGCCAGCAGTTCCCTAGGAGGGGGGGTTTATCACCCCCACTTT. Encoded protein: CASSSLGGGVYHPHF.

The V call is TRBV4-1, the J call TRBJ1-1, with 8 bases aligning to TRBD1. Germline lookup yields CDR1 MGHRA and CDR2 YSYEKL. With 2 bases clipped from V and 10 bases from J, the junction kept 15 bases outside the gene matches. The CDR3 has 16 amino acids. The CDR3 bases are TGCGCCAGCAGCCAAAATCCCCATGGCAGGGGGCTTGTAGCTTTCTTT. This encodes CASSQNPHGRGLVAFF.

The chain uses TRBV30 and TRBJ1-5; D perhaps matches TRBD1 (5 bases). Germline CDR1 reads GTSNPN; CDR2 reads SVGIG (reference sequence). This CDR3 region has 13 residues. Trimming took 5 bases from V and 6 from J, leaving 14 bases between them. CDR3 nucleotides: TGTGCCTGGGGAACCTTAGGGGCTCAGCCCCAGCATTTT. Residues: CAWGTLGAQPQHF.

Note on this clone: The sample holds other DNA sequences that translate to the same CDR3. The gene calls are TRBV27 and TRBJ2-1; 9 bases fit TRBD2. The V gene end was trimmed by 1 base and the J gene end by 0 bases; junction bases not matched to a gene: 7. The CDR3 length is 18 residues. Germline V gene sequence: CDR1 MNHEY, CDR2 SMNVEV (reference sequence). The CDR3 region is CASSLLAGVLSSYNEQFF. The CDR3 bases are TGTGCCAGCAGTTTATTAGCGGGGGTTTTGAGCTCCTACAATGAGCAGTTCTTC.

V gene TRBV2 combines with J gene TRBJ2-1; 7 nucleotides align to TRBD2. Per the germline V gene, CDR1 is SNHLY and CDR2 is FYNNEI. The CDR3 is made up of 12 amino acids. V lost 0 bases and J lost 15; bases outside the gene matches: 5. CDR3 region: CASSEALGLGFF. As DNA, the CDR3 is TGTGCCAGCAGTGAAGCGCTTGGACTAGGGTTCTTC.

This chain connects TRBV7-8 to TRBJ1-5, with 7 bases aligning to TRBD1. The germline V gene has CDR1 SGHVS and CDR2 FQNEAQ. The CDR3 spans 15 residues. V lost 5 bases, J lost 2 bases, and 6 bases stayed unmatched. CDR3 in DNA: TGTGCCAGCAGCCAGACAGGGTGGGGCAATCAGCCCCAGCATTTT. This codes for CASSQTGWGNQPQHF.

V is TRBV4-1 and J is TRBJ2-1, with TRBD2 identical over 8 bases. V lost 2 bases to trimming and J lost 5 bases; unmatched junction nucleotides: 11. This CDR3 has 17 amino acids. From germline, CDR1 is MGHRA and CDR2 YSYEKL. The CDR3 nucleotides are TGCGCCAGCAGCCAAAAGGGGGTAGCGGGATGGGACAATGAGCAGTTCTTC. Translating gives CASSQKGVAGWDNEQFF.

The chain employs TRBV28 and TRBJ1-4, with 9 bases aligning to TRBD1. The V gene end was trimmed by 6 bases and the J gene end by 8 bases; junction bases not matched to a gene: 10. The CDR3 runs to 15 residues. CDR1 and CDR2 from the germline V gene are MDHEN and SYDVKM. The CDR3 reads CASRRGQGWGEKLFF. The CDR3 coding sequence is TGTGCCAGCAGAAGAGGACAGGGGTGGGGCGAAAAACTGTTTTTT.

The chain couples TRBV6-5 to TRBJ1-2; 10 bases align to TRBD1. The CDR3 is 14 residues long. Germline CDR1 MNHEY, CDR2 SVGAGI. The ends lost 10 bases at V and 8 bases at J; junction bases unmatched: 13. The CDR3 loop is CATSPRTGGQGYTF. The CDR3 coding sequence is TGTGCCACCTCTCCGAGGACAGGGGGACAAGGCTACACCTTC.

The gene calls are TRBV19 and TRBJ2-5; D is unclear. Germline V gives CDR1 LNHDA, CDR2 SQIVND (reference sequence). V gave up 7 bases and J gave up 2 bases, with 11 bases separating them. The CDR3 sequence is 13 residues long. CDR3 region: CASTSREQETQYF. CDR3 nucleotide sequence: TGTGCCAGTACTTCTCGCGAGCAAGAGACCCAGTACTTC.

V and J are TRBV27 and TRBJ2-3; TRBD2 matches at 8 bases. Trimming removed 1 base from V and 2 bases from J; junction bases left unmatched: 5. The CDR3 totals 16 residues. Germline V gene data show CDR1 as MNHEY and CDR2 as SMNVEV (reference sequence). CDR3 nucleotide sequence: TGTGCCAGCAGTTTATGGTCTAGCGGGTCCACAGATACGCAGTATTTT. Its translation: CASSLWSSGSTDTQYF.